These 21 T cell receptor beta chains originate from one sample sequenced in a study of cytomegalovirus exposure and HLA in healthy donors (TCRdb year 2017). The method was the immunoSEQ multiplex PCR assay. For the multiplex PCR, a mixture combining 60 forward primers for TCR Vbeta segments and 13 reverse primers for TCR Jbeta segments was used. TCRdb holds this immuneACCESS table with in-frame rearrangements only. Some clones are missing; in checked studies, unresolved V genes explain under half, and the rest has no known cause. Here the sample has fewer than 200,000 clones; about 80% occur a single time. The ten largest clones take up approximately 4.5% of the sample. Sequenced sample: PBMCs. The receptors here all came from a young man in good health and CMV-seronegative.

V is TRBV28 and J is TRBJ1-5; possibly TRBD1 for D (5 bases). The CDR3 length is 15 residues. Trimming removed 6 bases from V and 1 base from J, with 13 bases in between. Germline V lookup: CDR1 MDHEN, CDR2 SYDVKM. CDR3: CASRPTGSSNQPQHF. The CDR3 DNA is TGTGCCAGCAGACCTACAGGCTCGAGCAATCAGCCCCAGCATTTT.

J is TRBJ1-6 and V is TRBV6-4; D gene uncertain. Trimming pared 5 bases from V and 7 bases from J, leaving 9 bases between. The CDR3 is 13 residues long. Germline CDR1 MRHNA, CDR2 SNTAGT. The CDR3 DNA reads TGTGCCAGCAGTTTAGCCGCGAATTCACCCCTCCACTTT. Its translation: CASSLAANSPLHF.

The chain joins TRBV5-6 to TRBJ1-4, with D tentatively TRBD1 (5 bases). Germline CDR1 and CDR2: SGHDT and YYEEEE. V shed 1 base and J shed 2 bases, with 18 bases lying between them. The CDR3 has 18 amino acids. The CDR3 DNA sequence: TGTGCCAGCAGCTTGAGACTGGGGGGACGGAGGACTAATGAAAAACTGTTTTTT. Translated: CASSLRLGGRRTNEKLFF.

This clone was detected once. The chain is built from TRBV12-5 and TRBJ1-2, with a weak D call TRBD1 (6 bases). Between the trimmed V and J ends, which lost 3 bases and 8 bases, there was a span of 25 bases. The CDR3 runs to 17 residues. In germline, CDR1 is LGHNT, CDR2 FRNRAP. CDR3 coding DNA: TGTGCTAGTGGTTTCGCCACTCCGGGGGGGCATCCGGGAGGCTACACCTTC. Translation: CASGFATPGGHPGGYTF.

This chain joins TRBV19 and TRBJ1-1; 8 bases match TRBD1. Per germline, CDR1 LNHDA and CDR2 SQIVND (reference sequence). CDR3 length: 15 amino acids. V shed 6 bases and J 1 base; nucleotides not matched to a gene: 7. CDR3 amino acids: CASRIQGASNTEAFF. CDR3 in DNA: TGTGCCAGTAGGATCCAGGGGGCTTCGAACACTGAAGCTTTCTTT.

The chain uses TRBV5-1 and TRBJ2-2; TRBD1 might be the D (5 bases). The V gene lost 4 bases and the J gene lost 2 bases, with 12 bases spanning the gap. There are 15 residues in the CDR3. Germline V gene sequence: CDR1 SGHRS, CDR2 YFSETQ. CDR3 in DNA: TGCGCCAGCAGCCCCGACAGACGAAACACCGGGGAGCTGTTTTTT. Its translation: CASSPDRRNTGELFF.

The chain carries TRBV19 and TRBJ2-3; TRBD2 aligns across 9 bases. Germline CDR1 is LNHDA and CDR2 is SQIVND (reference sequence). V shed 9 bases, J shed 0 bases, and the junction held 7 bases outside the gene matches. The length of the CDR3 is 15 residues. The CDR3: CASSLAGLSTDTQYF. Written as DNA, the CDR3 is TGTGCCAGCTCACTAGCGGGCCTTAGCACAGATACGCAGTATTTT. The whole variable domain, filled in from reference TRBV19 and TRBJ2-3, reads DGGITQSPKYLFRKEGQNVTLSCEQNLNHDAMYWYRQDPGQGLRLIYYSQIVNDFQKGDIAEGYSVSREKKESFPLTVTSAQKNPTAFYLCASSLAGLSTDTQYFGPGTRLTVL.

The gene calls are TRBV9 and TRBJ2-3, with 10 bases matching TRBD1. CDR1 and CDR2 from the germline V gene are SGDLS and YYNGEE. This CDR3 is built from 14 residues. The junction had 5 bases not matched to a gene; V was cut back by 3 bases and J by 7 bases. The CDR3 region has the DNA TGTGCCAGCAGCGGGGGGACAGGGGACTATACGCAGTATTTT. Its protein product is CASSGGTGDYTQYF.

The chain carries TRBV5-6 and TRBJ1-5; 7 nucleotides align to TRBD1. Trimming at V came to 4 bases and at J to 1 base, leaving 5 bases not matched to a gene. In germline, CDR1 is SGHDT, CDR2 YYEEEE. The CDR3 has 15 amino acids. CDR3 sequence reads: CASSHRGTSNQPQHF. The CDR3 DNA is TGTGCCAGCAGCCACAGGGGAACGAGCAATCAGCCCCAGCATTTT.

The V call is TRBV5-1, the J call TRBJ1-2; D is uncertain. V dropped 4 bases and J dropped 0 bases, with 13 bases sitting between them. The CDR3 length is 15 residues. Germline-derived CDR1 and CDR2 are SGHRS and YFSETQ. CDR3 bases: TGCGCCAGCAGCGGAGGGATAGGCTCTAACTATGGCTACACCTTC. Its protein product is CASSGGIGSNYGYTF. The whole variable domain, filled in from reference TRBV5-1 and TRBJ1-2, reads KAGVTQTPRYLIKTRGQQVTLSCSPISGHRSVSWYQQTPGQGLQFLFEYFSETQRNKGNFPGRFSGRQFSNSRSEMNVSTLELGDSALYLCASSGGIGSNYGYTFGSGTRLTVV.

The count of this clone is one. The V gene is TRBV13, the J gene TRBJ2-7, with 10 nucleotides matching TRBD2. Germline values: CDR1 PRHDT, CDR2 FYEKMQ (reference sequence). The CDR3 runs to 16 residues. Losses at the gene ends were 4 bases for V and 4 bases for J; bases not matched to a gene: 10. Here the CDR3 reads CASSSAGSGGAYEQYF. As DNA, the CDR3 is TGTGCCAGCAGCTCCGCGGGGAGCGGGGGGGCTTACGAGCAGTACTTC.

This clone was counted only a few times. The chain uses TRBV6-5 and TRBJ1-2, with D possibly being TRBD1 (5 bases). Germline CDR1 is MNHEY and CDR2 is SVGAGI. This CDR3 is built from 13 residues. Trimming pared 4 bases from V and 4 bases from J, leaving 10 bases between. The CDR3 is CASSLEDSYGYTF. CDR3 DNA: TGTGCCAGCAGTTTAGAAGACAGCTATGGCTACACCTTC.

The chain recombines TRBV18 with TRBJ1-2, with TRBD1 matching over 7 bases. V trimming: 3 bases; J trimming: 3 bases; junction bases outside the gene matches: 13. Germline V CDR1 and CDR2: KGHSH, LQKENI. The CDR3 sequence is 17 residues long. CDR3 nucleotide sequence: TGTGCCAGCTCACCTCTCATTGACAGGGTGGTCGACTATGGCTACACCTTC. Its protein product is CASSPLIDRVVDYGYTF.

The chain couples TRBV29-1 to TRBJ1-2; 7 positions agree with TRBD1. V was pared by 0 bases and J by 4 bases, with 20 bases of the junction left unmatched. Germline V lookup: CDR1 SQVTM, CDR2 ANQGSEA. The length of the CDR3 is 19 residues. The chain's CDR3 is CSVEDWRRMRDSLIYGYTF. CDR3 sequence (DNA): TGCAGCGTTGAAGATTGGAGAAGAATGCGGGACAGCCTTATCTATGGCTACACCTTC.

The CDR3 protein is CASSSGGGGKVRHGYTF. CDR3 nucleotides: TGTGCCAGCAGTTCTGGTGGGGGGGGTAAGGTCCGGCATGGCTACACCTTC. The chain joins TRBV28 to TRBJ1-2, with a possible D match to TRBD1 (5 bases). The length of the CDR3 is 17 residues. In germline, CDR1 is MDHEN, CDR2 SYDVKM. Trimming took off 4 bases at V and 6 bases at J, with 24 bases between the two ends.

The chain combines TRBV28 with TRBJ2-1; tentative D call: TRBD2 (7 bases). The CDR3 is 14 amino acids. V lost 5 bases to trimming and J lost 4 bases, with 12 bases between them. Germline values: CDR1 MDHEN, CDR2 SYDVKM. The CDR3 protein is CASSEGGPYNEQFF. As DNA, the CDR3 is TGTGCCAGCAGTGAGGGGGGGCCTTACAATGAGCAGTTCTTC.

This clone was recorded once. The genes are TRBV7-2 and TRBJ1-5; TRBD1 might be the D (5 bases). This CDR3 comprises 15 residues. Germline CDR1 and CDR2: SGHTA and FQGNSA. The ends were cut back, 2 bases at V and 6 bases at J, with 14 bases in the middle. The CDR3 is CASSLFRSGGQPQHF. In DNA form, the CDR3 reads TGTGCCAGCAGCTTATTTCGGTCCGGGGGTCAGCCCCAGCATTTT.

The chain links TRBV4-1 to TRBJ2-7; TRBD2 matches 10 bases. V lost 2 bases and J lost 4; bases outside the gene matches: 8. Germline V gives CDR1 MGHRA, CDR2 YSYEKL. The CDR3 runs to 16 residues. The CDR3, as DNA: TGCGCCAGCAGCCAATTGATAGCGGGAGGATCTTACGAGCAGTACTTC. Protein product: CASSQLIAGGSYEQYF.

The chain recombines TRBV27 with TRBJ1-3, with a possible D match to TRBD1 (6 bases). This CDR3 comprises 15 residues. V dropped 4 bases and J dropped 3 bases, with 13 bases sitting between them. Germline V CDR1 and CDR2: MNHEY, SMNVEV (reference sequence). CDR3 DNA sequence: TGTGCCAGCAGTTATCAGGGGCTTTATGGAAACACCATATATTTT. As protein: CASSYQGLYGNTIYF.

The rearrangement uses TRBV6-4 and TRBJ2-2; possible D gene TRBD2, 6 bases. This CDR3 spans 15 amino acids. Looked up from germline, CDR1 is MRHNA and CDR2 is SNTAGT. V lost 4 bases and J 4 bases, leaving 13 bases between the germline ends. CDR3 nucleotide sequence: TGTGCCAGCAGTGCCGGGACTCTAATCACCGGGGAGCTGTTTTTT. Protein: CASSAGTLITGELFF.

The chain recombines TRBV11-3 with TRBJ2-3; a possible D gene is TRBD1 (6 bases). The CDR3 is 14 amino acids. V was cut by 3 bases and J by 2 bases, with 9 bases left in between. The germline V gene has CDR1 SGHNT and CDR2 YENEEA. CDR3 DNA sequence: TGTGCCAGCAGCTTGGACAGTAACACAGATACGCAGTATTTT. This encodes CASSLDSNTDTQYF.